The clone carrying this TCR beta chain was detected many times. Its target is not known. The DNA input per sorted-subset replicate PCR was 150 to 200 ng, corresponding to roughly 31,000 T cell genomes. Data came from immunoSEQ multiplex PCR; TCRdb stores just in-frame clones and leaves some out. The sample contains approximately 740,000 clones, roughly 70% of which appear only once. The record originates from a study of shared clonotypes between healthy human individuals. Whole-study context: The study used three CD4 naive, three CD4 memory, two CD8 naive and one CD8 memory plate per donor. Study-level results: On the whole, naive subsets had larger estimated richness than memory subsets had.

In germline, CDR1 is MDHEN, CDR2 SYDVKM. V shed 3 bases and J shed 4 bases, with 18 bases lying between them. The CDR3 runs 17 residues. The specimen was memory CD4+ T cells sorted from blood. Subset indicated: CD45RA-negative fraction. The origin of this receptor is a woman aged 30 to 39 in good health. This sequence joins TRBV28 and TRBJ1-4, with a possible D match to TRBD1 (6 bases). The CDR3 DNA is TGTGCCAGCAGTTTTTTAAGGATTGGACAGATTAATGAAAAACTGTTTTTT. As protein: CASSFLRIGQINEKLFF.